Listed below are T cell receptor beta chains from one sample, sequenced in a study of blood T cell repertoires in COVID-19. Repertoires were generated with immunoSEQ multiplex PCR, while TCRdb's copy carries only in-frame clones and drops some. The sample yields about 110,000 clones, 88% seen once. The sample taken for sequencing was peripheral blood. The receptors shown here come from a human donor in a cohort sampled during active COVID-19. Both conserved end residues are part of each CDR3. Each record gives: V gene, D gene, J gene, clone size, CDR3 DNA, CDR3 protein. The D gene is left open where the match is weak. The size of a clone is reported for some rows only, either as once, few or many, or as a class for expanded clones.

>TRBV5-5|-|TRBJ2-3|-
TGTGCCAGCAGCTTGCAGTCAGGTGGGACAGATACGCAGTATTTT
CASSLQSGGTDTQYF
>TRBV13|-|TRBJ1-2|-
TGTGCCAGCAGCTTAGGGCAGGCCACTAACTATGGCTACACCTTC
CASSLGQATNYGYTF
>TRBV27|TRBD1|TRBJ1-1|once
TGTGCCAGCAGTTTGAGGGCAGGGGGGACTGAAGCTTTCTTT
CASSLRAGGTEAFF
>TRBV15|-|TRBJ1-2|-
TGTGCCACCAGCAGACATACAGGGAGCCGAGGCGATGGCTACACCTTC
CATSRHTGSRGDGYTF
>TRBV6-5|-|TRBJ1-1|-
TGTGCCAGCACGCGGGCCACTGAAGCTTTCTTT
CASTRATEAFF
>TRBV5-1|TRBD1|TRBJ2-1|-
TGCGCCAGCAGCTACCTAGGACAGGCTAACAATGAGCAGTTCTTC
CASSYLGQANNEQFF
>TRBV10-2|-|TRBJ1-5|-
TGCGCCAGCAGCCCTAGACAGAATAGCAATCAGCCCCAGCATTTT
CASSPRQNSNQPQHF
>TRBV6-5|TRBD1|TRBJ1-2|few
TGTGCCAGTACAGGGGGCTTTGGCTACACCTTC
CASTGGFGYTF
>TRBV19|-|TRBJ1-5|-
TGTGCCAGTAGTATACGCCTCGGGGTGGGACAGCCCCAGCATTTT
CASSIRLGVGQPQHF
>TRBV2|-|TRBJ1-3|-
TGTGCCAGCAGTGGTCGACTGACCTCCTCTGGAAACACCATATATTTT
CASSGRLTSSGNTIYF
>TRBV9|TRBD2|TRBJ2-1|-
TGTGCCAGCAGCCCACCCTCTAGCGGGAGGGGGTATGAGCAGTTCTTC
CASSPPSSGRGYEQFF
>TRBV28|TRBD1|TRBJ2-1|-
TGTGCCAGCAGACCGATAGGGACAGGGGAATCCTACAATGAGCAGTTCTTC
CASRPIGTGESYNEQFF
>TRBV11-2|TRBD1|TRBJ1-2|-
TGTGCCAGCAGCTTTGGACAGGGGAACTATGGCTACACCTTC
CASSFGQGNYGYTF
>TRBV24-1|TRBD2|TRBJ2-3|-
TGTGCCACCAGTGATAGCCTAGCGGGAGGGCGCGATACGCAGTATTTT
CATSDSLAGGRDTQYF
>TRBV12-5|TRBD1|TRBJ2-3|-
TGTGCTAGTGGCCTCTCCCGGGACAGGGGATTTGGAGATACGCAGTATTTT
CASGLSRDRGFGDTQYF
>TRBV4-2|-|TRBJ2-1|-
TGTGCCAGCAGCCGCTTAGATGGGAGTGCGGGGAAGTTCTTC
CASSRLDGSAGKFF
>TRBV19|TRBD2|TRBJ2-7|-
TGTGCCAGTAGTATCTCACCGGGACTAGGGACCTACGAGCAGTACTTC
CASSISPGLGTYEQYF
>TRBV9|-|TRBJ2-1|once
TGTGCCAGCAGCGTAGATCAGTCGGACAATGGGCAGTTCTTC
CASSVDQSDNGQFF
>TRBV18|TRBD1|TRBJ1-1|-
TGTGCCAGCTCACCAGGGACAGGGGAAGAAGCTTTCTTT
CASSPGTGEEAFF
>TRBV19|-|TRBJ2-1|-
TGTGCCAGTAGTATGAACGTGGCAGGGGATAACAATGAGCAGTTCTTC
CASSMNVAGDNNEQFF
>TRBV30|TRBD1|TRBJ1-1|-
TGTGCCTGGAGTGTCAGGGCAGGGGGGACTGAAGCTTTCTTT
CAWSVRAGGTEAFF
>TRBV19|TRBD2|TRBJ2-6|-
TGTGCCAGTAGCCAACCGGGGGGCTCTGGGGCCAACGTCCTGACTTTC
CASSQPGGSGANVLTF
>TRBV5-1|-|TRBJ1-1|-
TGCGCCAGCAGCTGGGCCGAGGGAGCTGAAGCTTTCTTT
CASSWAEGAEAFF
>TRBV14|-|TRBJ2-3|-
TGTGCCAGCAGCCAAGGCGGCACAGATACGCAGTATTTT
CASSQGGTDTQYF
>TRBV27|TRBD1|TRBJ2-1|-
TGTGCCAGCAGTTCGAGCCTAGACAGGGCCAGACAGTTCTTC
CASSSSLDRARQFF
>TRBV5-5|TRBD2|TRBJ2-7|few
TGTGCCAGCAGCTCCCTCGTAAGCGGGATCTACGAGCAGTACTTC
CASSSLVSGIYEQYF
>TRBV9|-|TRBJ1-1|once
TGTGCCAGCAGCGTCGGGGGAGAGGGCACTGAAGCTTTCTTT
CASSVGGEGTEAFF
>TRBV4-1|-|TRBJ2-6|-
TGCGCCAGCAGCCACTCGAGTAGCTCTGGGGCCAACGTCCTGACTTTC
CASSHSSSSGANVLTF
>TRBV2|-|TRBJ2-7|-
TGTGCCAGCAGGTCGGTCACAGGGCGGTACGAGCAGTACTTC
CASRSVTGRYEQYF